This entry lists 25 T cell receptor beta chains sequenced from one sample in a study of cytomegalovirus exposure and HLA in healthy donors. Sequencing was performed with immunoSEQ multiplex PCR; in TCRdb, only in-frame clones are kept and a portion is missing. The sample includes around 120,000 clones, about 82% of them seen just once. Sequencing input: PBMCs. These receptors were taken from a man aged 18 to 29 in good health and CMV-seronegative.

The chain has TRBV2 and TRBJ2-5; 8 nucleotides agree with TRBD2. CDR3 length: 15 amino acids. Germline-derived CDR1 and CDR2 are SNHLY and FYNNEI. J lost 2 bases, V lost 7 bases, and 9 bases had no gene match. The CDR3 DNA reads as TGTGCCAGCAATGCGGGGGGCAGTGTTCAAGAGACCCAGTACTTC. This sequence encodes CASNAGGSVQETQYF.

The rearrangement uses TRBV19 and TRBJ1-1; D may be TRBD1 (5 bases). Deletions cut 5 bases from V and 1 base from J, with 11 bases between. The CDR3 is 14 amino acids. From germline, CDR1 is LNHDA and CDR2 SQIVND (reference sequence). CDR3: CASSGTGRNTEAFF. CDR3 in DNA: TGTGCCAGTAGTGGCACAGGCCGGAACACTGAAGCTTTCTTT.

The gene calls are TRBV19 and TRBJ2-2; 9 bases line up with TRBD1. The CDR3 length is 16 residues. The trim removed 4 bases at V and 3 bases at J, leaving 6 bases unmatched. Germline V CDR1 and CDR2: LNHDA, SQIVND (reference sequence). The CDR3 DNA reads as TGTGCCAGTAGTAGCAACAGGGGGCGGGACACCGGGGAGCTGTTTTTT. Its translation: CASSSNRGRDTGELFF.

This clone came up a few times. The genes are TRBV10-1 and TRBJ2-3, with 8 bases identical to TRBD1. Trimming at V came to 5 bases and at J to 2 bases, leaving 3 bases not matched to a gene. CDR1 and CDR2 (germline): WNHNN, SYGVQD (reference sequence). CDR3 length equals 14 residues. DNA of the CDR3: TGCGCCAGCAGTCACAGGGGGTTCACAGATACGCAGTATTTT. Residues: CASSHRGFTDTQYF.

This clone was seen a single time. V is TRBV6-6 and J is TRBJ1-1, with 7 bases lining up with TRBD1. Germline CDR1 and CDR2: MNHNY and SVGAGI (reference sequence). Trimming at V came to 5 bases and at J to 4 bases, leaving 10 bases not matched to a gene. The CDR3 sequence is 15 residues long. The CDR3 coding sequence is TGTGCCAGCAGTGGACAGACAGGGTTATTCACTGAAGCTTTCTTT. Protein: CASSGQTGLFTEAFF.

This rearrangement joins TRBV4-1 to TRBJ1-1; TRBD1 might be the D (5 bases). The germline V gene has CDR1 MGHRA and CDR2 YSYEKL. V lost 1 base and J 4 bases, leaving 10 bases between the germline ends. CDR3 length: 14 amino acids. The CDR3 nucleotides are TGCGCCAGCAGCCAAGCGCAGGGTTTCACTGAAGCTTTCTTT. This gives the protein CASSQAQGFTEAFF.

The chain couples TRBV5-1 to TRBJ2-7; D gene unclear. The length of the CDR3 is 11 residues. CDR1 SGHRS and CDR2 YFSETQ come from the germline V gene. Trimming left V 4 bases short and J 4 bases short, with 6 bases between. The CDR3 loop is CASSRPYEQYF. The DNA of the CDR3 is TGCGCCAGCAGCCGTCCTTACGAGCAGTACTTC.

This sequence joins TRBV5-1 and TRBJ1-3; possibly TRBD1 for D (5 bases). The CDR3 runs to 14 residues. Trimming shortened V by 0 bases and J by 4 bases, and 8 bases separated the two germline ends. The germline gives CDR1 SGHRS, CDR2 YFSETQ. CDR3 residues: CASSLEGVGNTIYF. DNA for the CDR3: TGCGCCAGCAGCTTGGAAGGGGTGGGAAACACCATATATTTT.

The chain carries TRBV14 and TRBJ2-1, with 11 bases that match TRBD2. With 5 bases clipped from V and 8 bases from J, the junction kept 11 bases outside the gene matches. Germline CDR1 is SGHDN and CDR2 is FVKESK. This CDR3 region has 16 residues. The CDR3 sequence: CASSRQLAGVVDEQFF. DNA of the CDR3: TGTGCCAGCAGCAGACAACTAGCGGGAGTTGTAGATGAGCAGTTCTTC.

The chain has TRBV30 and TRBJ2-7; D possibly corresponds to TRBD2 (6 bases). The V end was cut by 5 bases, the J end by 3 bases, with 11 bases between. CDR1 is GTSNPN, CDR2 SVGIG, per germline (reference sequence). The length of the CDR3 is 12 residues. CDR3 in amino acids: CAWGPGDYEQYF. As DNA, the CDR3 is TGTGCCTGGGGACCGGGAGACTACGAGCAGTACTTC. The full variable domain, rest sourced from reference TRBV30 and TRBJ2-7, is SQTIHQWPATLVQPVGSPLSLECTVEGTSNPNLYWYRQAAGRGLQLLFYSVGIGQISSEVPQNLSASRPQDRQFILSSKKLLLSDSGFYLCAWGPGDYEQYFGPGTRLTVT.

The chain carries TRBV11-1 and TRBJ2-1; 11 nucleotides match TRBD2. Per germline, CDR1 SGHAT and CDR2 FQDESV (reference sequence). This CDR3 has 19 amino acids. With V trimmed by 5 bases and J by 0 bases, 12 bases remained unmatched. This chain's CDR3 is CASSLRTSGPGSSYNEQFF. The CDR3 nucleotides read TGTGCCAGCAGCCTGCGGACTAGCGGGCCTGGAAGCTCCTACAATGAGCAGTTCTTC.

V gene TRBV27 combines with J gene TRBJ2-3, with a possible D match to TRBD2 (6 bases). Germline V lookup: CDR1 MNHEY, CDR2 SMNVEV (reference sequence). The CDR3 runs to 16 residues. Trimming shortened V by 7 bases and J by 6 bases, and 23 bases separated the two germline ends. CDR3 DNA: TGTGCCAGCACAACACTCGGGACTCGGGCAGGGGATACGCAGTATTTT. This sequence encodes CASTTLGTRAGDTQYF.

The chain couples TRBV29-1 to TRBJ2-1, with D possibly being TRBD1 (5 bases). Germline V gives CDR1 SQVTM, CDR2 ANQGSEA. Trimming removed 6 bases from V and 5 bases from J, with 20 bases in between. The CDR3 is made up of 15 amino acids. CDR3: CSVTRAQLMDNEQFF. Written as DNA, the CDR3 is TGCAGCGTCACCAGGGCCCAACTCATGGACAATGAGCAGTTCTTC.

This chain joins TRBV30 and TRBJ2-3, with a weak D call TRBD2 (6 bases). There are 12 residues in the CDR3. Trimming removed 4 bases from V and 8 bases from J, with 13 bases in between. From germline, CDR1 is GTSNPN and CDR2 SVGIG (reference sequence). The CDR3 bases are TGTGCCTGGATCGGGCGGGAAGCTACGCAGTATTTT. Translating gives CAWIGREATQYF.

This chain uses TRBV4-2 with TRBJ2-1, with D possibly TRBD1 on 5 matching bases. CDR1 and CDR2 (germline): LGHNA, YNFKEQ. The CDR3 extends over 15 amino acids. V shed 0 bases and J shed 9 bases, with 15 bases lying between them. The CDR3 DNA follows: TGTGCCAGCAGCCAAGAAGAACCGAGTAGGGGTGAGCAGTTCTTC. It encodes CASSQEEPSRGEQFF.

The J gene is TRBJ1-2, the V gene TRBV6-5, with TRBD1 matching over 8 bases. The CDR3 loop spans 15 amino acids. Trimming removed 6 bases from V and 2 bases from J; junction bases left unmatched: 8. Per germline, CDR1 MNHEY and CDR2 SVGAGI. The CDR3 reads CASRRRTGTNYGYTF. CDR3 DNA sequence: TGTGCCAGCAGGAGAAGGACAGGGACCAACTATGGCTACACCTTC.

The rearrangement uses TRBV29-1 and TRBJ1-1, with a possible D match to TRBD1 (6 bases). The CDR3 loop spans 13 amino acids. Trimming stripped 7 bases from V and 0 bases from J, with 12 bases between. CDR1 and CDR2 (germline): SQVTM, ANQGSEA. The CDR3 here is CSAQGRLNTEAFF. Written as DNA, the CDR3 is TGCAGCGCCCAGGGGCGTTTGAACACTGAAGCTTTCTTT.

The V and J genes are TRBV12-5 and TRBJ1-1, with 8 bases identical to TRBD1. V trimming: 9 bases; J trimming: 3 bases; junction bases outside the gene matches: 3. The CDR3 length is 12 residues. Germline CDR1 is LGHNT and CDR2 is FRNRAP. CDR3 coding DNA: TGTGCTAGCCGACAGGGGTACACTGAAGCTTTCTTT. Translating gives CASRQGYTEAFF.

This clone was observed a single time. The rearrangement uses TRBV10-3 and TRBJ1-6; D ambiguous. Germline CDR1 reads ENHRY; CDR2 reads SYGVKD. The CDR3 extends over 17 amino acids. Deletions cut 6 bases from V and 7 bases from J, with 22 bases between. Here the CDR3 reads CAISDFEGNSDNSPLHF. CDR3 nucleotides: TGTGCCATCAGCGATTTTGAGGGAAACTCCGACAATTCACCCCTCCACTTT.

The rearrangement joins TRBV5-1 to TRBJ1-2; 8 bases align to TRBD1. The CDR3 covers 19 residues. The V gene end was trimmed by 1 base and the J gene end by 4 bases; junction bases not matched to a gene: 18. Germline V gene sequence: CDR1 SGHRS, CDR2 YFSETQ. The DNA for the CDR3 is TGCGCCAGCAGCTTGTCTATCAGGGGGCTGGGACCCAGGAGCTATGGCTACACCTTC. Its translation: CASSLSIRGLGPRSYGYTF.

The chain recombines TRBV6-5 with TRBJ2-7; 7 nucleotides line up with TRBD1. The junction had 10 bases not matched to a gene; V was cut back by 5 bases and J by 3 bases. This CDR3 has 15 residues. Germline-derived CDR1 and CDR2 are MNHEY and SVGAGI. CDR3 coding DNA: TGTGCCAGCAGTCGACAGGGCGAGGATCGCTACGAGCAGTACTTC. Protein product: CASSRQGEDRYEQYF.

J is TRBJ2-5 and V is TRBV19; TRBD1 aligns across 8 bases. Germline V gives CDR1 LNHDA, CDR2 SQIVND (reference sequence). CDR3 length: 14 residues. V trimming: 6 bases; J trimming: 5 bases; junction bases outside the gene matches: 8. Written as DNA, the CDR3 is TGTGCCAGTAGCGGAGACAGGGGAACGGAGACCCAGTACTTC. This sequence encodes CASSGDRGTETQYF.

This sequence joins TRBV7-8 and TRBJ2-2, with D maybe TRBD2 (5 bases). This CDR3 is 14 amino acids long. CDR1 SGHVS and CDR2 FQNEAQ come from the germline V gene. V dropped 4 bases and J dropped 7 bases, with 13 bases sitting between them. CDR3 sequence (DNA): TGTGCCAGCAGCTCACTAGTGAGAAGCGGGGAGCTGTTTTTT. Amino acids: CASSSLVRSGELFF.

This rearrangement joins TRBV10-3 to TRBJ1-5; TRBD1 matches 9 bases. Trimming removed 2 bases from V and 8 bases from J; junction bases left unmatched: 4. The CDR3 is 14 residues long. Germline V gene data show CDR1 as ENHRY and CDR2 as SYGVKD. The CDR3 bases are TGTGCCATCAGTGAGGGACAGGGGAAGGAGCCCCAGCATTTT. As protein: CAISEGQGKEPQHF.

This clone was counted a single time. V and J are TRBV29-1 and TRBJ2-5; D unresolved. Germline V gene sequence: CDR1 SQVTM, CDR2 ANQGSEA. The V end lost 6 bases, the J end lost 1 base, and 15 bases lay between the germline ends. The CDR3 covers 14 residues. This CDR3 is CSVDRSEIQETQYF. The CDR3 nucleotides are TGCAGCGTCGATAGAAGTGAAATCCAAGAGACCCAGTACTTC.